This TCR beta chain derives from a study of Ad26.COV2.S vaccination and SARS-CoV-2 variants. Profiling relied on immunoSEQ multiplex PCR, and the TCRdb table lists in-frame clones only, not all of them. The table records roughly 330,000 clones, roughly nine tenths of them present only once. Germline-derived CDR1 and CDR2 are LGHNT and FRNRAP. The trim removed 5 bases at V and 7 bases at J, leaving 5 bases unmatched. The CDR3 is 14 amino acids. Treatment given: roughly 18 received Ad26.COV2.S at low or high dose, single or two shots; 5 received placebo; per-sample allocation not given. On day 63 after the first injection, vaccine and placebo recipients gave samples.

This clonotype was sampled from a person between 18 and 65 years old who received the Ad26.COV2.S COVID-19 vaccine or a placebo. Sample: peripheral blood, taken in a trial of Ad26.COV2.S vaccine versus placebo. V is TRBV12-5 and J is TRBJ1-6; 7 nucleotides line up with TRBD1. The CDR3, as DNA: TGTGCTAGTGGTCCGACAGGGCCGAATTCACCCCTCCACTTT. Translating gives CASGPTGPNSPLHF.